Listed here are 11 T cell receptor beta chains from one sample, sequenced in a study of cytomegalovirus exposure and HLA in healthy donors. Researchers ran the PCR with 60 Vbeta and 13 Jbeta primers. Repertoires were generated with immunoSEQ multiplex PCR, while TCRdb's copy carries only in-frame clones and drops some. The sample includes about 150,000 clones, approximately 85% of them seen just once. Sequencing input: PBMCs. These receptors were obtained from a man aged 50-60 years in good health and CMV-seropositive.

V and J are TRBV11-3 and TRBJ2-1; 12 bases agree with TRBD2. V was clipped by 5 bases and J by 8 bases; unmatched bases: 7. CDR3 size: 15 residues. The germline gives CDR1 SGHNT, CDR2 YENEEA. The CDR3 sequence is CASSPGLAGSYEQFF. CDR3 coding DNA: TGTGCCAGCAGCCCGGGACTAGCGGGTTCTTATGAGCAGTTCTTC.

This clone has just a few counts. The CDR3 protein is CASSIAPLAGEETQYF. The CDR3 DNA reads TGTGCCAGTAGTATAGCCCCACTAGCGGGAGAAGAGACCCAGTACTTC. The J gene is TRBJ2-5, the V gene TRBV19; TRBD2 agrees at 11 bases. Germline V lookup: CDR1 LNHDA, CDR2 SQIVND (reference sequence). V was pared by 1 base and J by 3 bases, with 4 bases of the junction left unmatched. CDR3 length equals 16 residues.

This rearrangement joins TRBV28 to TRBJ1-2; 10 bases are a match to TRBD1. Trimming removed 8 bases from V and 8 bases from J; junction bases left unmatched: 14. The CDR3 contains 15 residues. CDR1 and CDR2 (germline): MDHEN, SYDVKM. CDR3 loop: CASYRQGAQSRGYTF. The CDR3 DNA reads TGTGCCAGCTACCGACAGGGGGCACAGTCGCGGGGCTACACCTTC.

Many counts were recorded for this clone. The CDR3 DNA reads TGTGCCAGCAGTTTCTATACAACTAATGAAAAACTGTTTTTT. Its translation is CASSFYTTNEKLFF. The rearrangement joins TRBV28 to TRBJ1-4; the D is unclear. The germline V and J ends were trimmed by 3 bases and 0 bases, with 5 bases remaining between them. The CDR3 covers 14 residues. Per germline, CDR1 MDHEN and CDR2 SYDVKM.

Only a few counts were recorded for this clone. The V gene is TRBV7-2, the J gene TRBJ2-7; 12 bases map to TRBD1. The CDR3 contains 16 residues. The ends lost 5 bases at V and 4 bases at J; junction bases unmatched: 9. Germline CDR1 and CDR2: SGHTA and FQGNSA. CDR3: CASSLDPGQGAYEQYF. The CDR3 DNA reads as TGTGCCAGCAGCCTGGACCCGGGACAGGGGGCGTACGAGCAGTACTTC.

The rearrangement uses TRBV9 and TRBJ2-1; 9 positions agree with TRBD2. The CDR3 runs 15 residues. Germline V gives CDR1 SGDLS, CDR2 YYNGEE. With 3 bases clipped from V and 3 bases from J, the junction kept 4 bases outside the gene matches. The CDR3 nucleotides read TGTGCCAGCAGCGCTAGCGGGATAGACTACAATGAGCAGTTCTTC. Protein: CASSASGIDYNEQFF.

The CDR3 DNA reads TGTGCCAGCAGCTACCCGAAAAGGGAGAGAAATTCACCCCTCCACTTT. It codes for CASSYPKRERNSPLHF. The genes are TRBV5-6 and TRBJ1-6; no clear D. This CDR3 is built from 16 residues. V dropped 3 bases and J dropped 7 bases, with 17 bases sitting between them. Germline V gene lookup returns CDR1 SGHDT and CDR2 YYEEEE. The full variable domain, in which reference TRBV5-6 and TRBJ1-6 provide the parts outside the CDR3, is DAGVTQSPTHLIKTRGQQVTLRCSPKSGHDTVSWYQQALGQGPQFIFQYYEEEERQRGNFPDRFSGHQFPNYSSELNVNALLLGDSALYLCASSYPKRERNSPLHFGNGTRLTVT.

This clone was detected a few times. This sequence joins TRBV15 and TRBJ1-1; D remains ambiguous. V was cut by 0 bases and J by 1 base, with 9 bases left in between. Germline assignment: CDR1 LNHNV and CDR2 YYDKDF (reference sequence). The CDR3 length is 15 residues. The CDR3: CATSRESGANTEAFF. CDR3 nucleotides: TGTGCCACCAGCAGAGAATCGGGAGCGAACACTGAAGCTTTCTTT.

The chain joins TRBV6-6 to TRBJ2-5; 11 bases line up with TRBD1. The J segment lost 1 base and the V segment lost 5 bases, leaving 6 bases of the junction unmatched. CDR1 and CDR2 from the germline V gene are MNHNY and SVGAGI (reference sequence). CDR3 length: 16 residues. CDR3 nucleotide sequence: TGTGCCAGCAGTCCTGGGACAGGGGGTTCCCAAGAGACCCAGTACTTC. This translates into CASSPGTGGSQETQYF.

This chain uses TRBV27 with TRBJ2-3; the match to TRBD2 covers 10 bases. Looked up from germline, CDR1 is MNHEY and CDR2 is SMNVEV (reference sequence). The CDR3 spans 16 residues. Trimming took 0 bases from V and 4 from J; bases not matched to a gene: 4. The CDR3, as DNA: TGTGCCAGCAGTTTATCATCTAGCGGGAGCCCAGATACGCAGTATTTT. Translation gives CASSLSSSGSPDTQYF.

This clone was picked up one time. The chain has TRBV5-1 and TRBJ1-1, with 8 nucleotides matching TRBD1. Looked up from germline, CDR1 is SGHRS and CDR2 is YFSETQ. The trim removed 5 bases at V and 0 bases at J, leaving 9 bases unmatched. There are 16 residues in the CDR3. The CDR3 is CASRGQVGPLNTEAFF. CDR3 DNA: TGCGCCAGCAGGGGACAGGTGGGGCCTTTGAACACTGAAGCTTTCTTT.